This entry concerns a single T cell receptor beta chain. This receptor's antigen is unknown. No base quality values were provided; no much bigger clone lies one nucleotide off. Library preparation employed the immunoSEQ multiplex PCR assay. Per the authors' processing: A statistical classification framework was built to diagnose cytomegalovirus status from the catalog of TCR beta chain sequences. TCRdb obtained this table from immuneACCESS and retained in-frame rearrangements with V and J assigned. These tables miss some clones; where compared with another copy, unresolved V genes account for less than half of the shortfall, and the remainder is unexplained. The V and J calls and clone size come from that table; D and trimming were worked out from the DNA. This sample gives 90,000 to 110,000 clones in total; roughly 86% of them show up just once. The top ten clones comprise more than 2% of the sample.

The sample is drawn from a study of cytomegalovirus exposure and HLA in healthy donors (dated by TCRdb to between 2016 and 2019). For the wider study: According to a later analysis, the approximately 130 validation repertoires were produced on the same platform as the roughly 700 repertoires of the first cohort. The study was designed to test whether signatures of past pathogen exposure could be identified by cataloging public T cell receptors. In addition to the first cohort of 666 subjects, a separate validation cohort of about 120 different subjects was used. High-throughput TCR immunosequencing, statistical association of individual TCRs with disease status, and machine learning were combined to predict cytomegalovirus infection status.

The paper's findings and limits, for the study overall: The validation cohort had no HLA typing available for a later analysis, so co-occurrence within that cohort was assessed over all 130 or so repertoires. Most TCR sequences were seen in very few donors, while some public TCRs were found in many individuals. The classifier was reported to diagnose cytomegalovirus status with high specificity and sensitivity in both the original and validation cohorts. Subsequent analysis determined that TCRs grouped into clusters in the first cohort also showed a tendency toward co-occurrence across the 120 validation repertoires, and 94% of cluster scores exceeded 0. The authors suggested that the approach could potentially be generalized to other disease states and immunological phenotypes. The study listed 150 to 200 TCR beta chains as associated with cytomegalovirus. In vitro tests confirmed that a few of the cytomegalovirus-associated TCR beta chains recognize cytomegalovirus antigens.

The donors belonged to the validation cohort of over a hundred subjects, which was separate from the 666-subject first cohort. The sequenced sample was PBMCs. This TCR came from a woman aged 18-30 years in good health and CMV-seronegative.

The CDR3 region: CASSPRRSGETQYF. The DNA is TGTGCCAGCAGCCCCCGCAGGTCCGGAGAGACCCAGTACTTC. The V and J genes are TRBV16 and TRBJ2-5; the D gene cannot be resolved reliably. V and J are truncated by 4 bases and 4 bases respectively, leaving an intervening sequence of 13 bases. The CDR3 sequence holds 14 residues, the cysteine and phenylalanine included. Solely the CDR3 DNA is kept, with 42 bases framed from the first base. CDR1 and CDR2, per the germline V gene, are KGHSY and FQNENV.